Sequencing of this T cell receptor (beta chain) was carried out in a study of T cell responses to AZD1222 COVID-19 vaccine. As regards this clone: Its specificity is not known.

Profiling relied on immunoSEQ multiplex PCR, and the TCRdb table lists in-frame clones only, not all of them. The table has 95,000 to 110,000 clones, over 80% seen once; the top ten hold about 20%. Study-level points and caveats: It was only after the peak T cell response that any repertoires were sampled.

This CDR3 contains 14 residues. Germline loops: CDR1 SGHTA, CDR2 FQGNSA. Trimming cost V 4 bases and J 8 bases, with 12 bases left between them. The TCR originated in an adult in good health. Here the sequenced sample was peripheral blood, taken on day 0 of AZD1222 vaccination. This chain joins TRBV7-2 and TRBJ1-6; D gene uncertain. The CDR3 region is CASSSVYVYSPLHF. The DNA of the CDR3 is TGTGCCAGCAGCTCGGTATACGTATATTCACCCCTCCACTTT.